The rows below give T cell receptor beta chains drawn from one sample of a study of OX40 agonist ivuxolimab in advanced cancers. Sequencing used immunoSEQ multiplex PCR; TCRdb keeps in-frame clones, though not all of them. This table holds tens of thousands of clones, approximately 93% found once. Sequencing used CD4+ or CD8+ T cells sorted from blood, obtained in a trial of the OX40 agonist ivuxolimab. The receptors derive from an adult with an advanced solid tumor such as melanoma, head and neck, liver or kidney cancer. CDR3s include the opening cysteine and the closing phenylalanine or tryptophan. Only part of the rows carry a size: once, few, many, or a class if the clone is expanded.

.	TRBV29-1	TRBJ2-5	CSVGSSSGLQETQYF
.	TRBV5-1	TRBJ2-3	CASSSLQGGTWDTQYF
.	TRBV7-2	TRBJ1-2	CASSFGRGFGYTF
.	TRBV4-2	TRBJ2-3	CASSRKSGRGSSTDTQYF
.	TRBV9	TRBJ2-2	CASSPNSGGAGGELFF
.	TRBV6-6	TRBJ2-2	CASSYQTITTGELFF
.	TRBV7-9	TRBJ2-1	CASSLIVDNEQFF
once	TRBV28	TRBJ2-7	CASSGSRGVGEQYF
.	TRBV14	TRBJ2-3	CASSQAGATDTQYF
.	TRBV27	TRBJ2-3	CASSLFGRGSADTQYF
.	TRBV5-4	TRBJ1-4	CASSFGYRASATNEKLFF